Here is one TCR beta chain with its context. This sample is part of a study of blood T cells in healthy people across ages. Sample-barcoded 5' priming and a J-beta primer mix drove a second PCR of roughly 7 to 11 cycles. From the 5' RACE reads, TCRdb called clonotypes with MiXCR, one entry per CDR3 protein. The sample comprises over 1.5 million distinct CDR3 sequences, roughly 52% of which are singletons, and approximately 2.1% rests with the top ten. The CDR3 runs to 14 residues. CDR1 and CDR2 from the germline V gene are SGHTA and FQGNSA. Trimming at V came to 4 bases and at J to 3 bases, leaving 6 bases not matched to a gene.

This chain links TRBV7-2 with TRBJ2-7; 7 nucleotides line up with TRBD1. The source material was blood. The origin of this receptor is a middle-aged woman in good health. The CDR3 bases are TGTGCCAGCAGCTACGGGACAGCCCTCTACGAGCAGTACTTC. Translation: CASSYGTALYEQYF.